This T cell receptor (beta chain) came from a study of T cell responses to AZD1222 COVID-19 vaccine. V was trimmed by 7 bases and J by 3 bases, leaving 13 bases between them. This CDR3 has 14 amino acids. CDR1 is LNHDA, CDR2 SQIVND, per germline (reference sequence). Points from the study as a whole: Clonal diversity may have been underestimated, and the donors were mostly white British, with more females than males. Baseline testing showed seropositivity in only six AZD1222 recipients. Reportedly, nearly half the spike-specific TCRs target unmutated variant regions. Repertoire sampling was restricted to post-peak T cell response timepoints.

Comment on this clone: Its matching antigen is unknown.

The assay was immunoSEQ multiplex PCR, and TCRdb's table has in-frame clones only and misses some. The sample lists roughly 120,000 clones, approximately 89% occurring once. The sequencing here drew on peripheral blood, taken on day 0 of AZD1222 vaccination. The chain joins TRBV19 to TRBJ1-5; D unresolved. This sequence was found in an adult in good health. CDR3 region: CASNSVSINQPQHF. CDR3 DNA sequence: TGTGCCAGTAATTCGGTTTCGATCAATCAGCCCCAGCATTTT.